The 10 T cell receptor beta chains given below trace back to one sample, sequenced in a study of T cells in Graves' hyperthyroidism and ophthalmopathy. TCR beta CDR3 regions were amplified from RNA transcripts. RT-PCR in the first round (using the HTBI primer set) targeted the TCR CDR3. TCRdb redid the calling of the multiplex PCR reads with MiXCR, one entry per CDR3 protein. The repertoire includes 250,000 to 400,000 distinct CDR3 sequences, roughly 13% of them detected once, and 30% to 40% sits in the top ten. The material sequenced was blood. The receptors here all came from a woman in her 40s with Graves' ophthalmopathy.

Ten or more counts support this clonotype. The CDR3, as DNA: TGTGCCTGGAGTGTACGAACAGGGGCCGAGCAGTACTTC. It encodes CAWSVRTGAEQYF. This chain connects TRBV30 to TRBJ2-7; the match to TRBD1 covers 7 bases. Germline V gene lookup returns CDR1 GTSNPN and CDR2 SVGIG (reference sequence). Trimming removed 0 bases from V and 6 bases from J; junction bases left unmatched: 5. The CDR3 has 13 amino acids.

This clonotype was seen many times. The chain's CDR3 is CASGKRTSGIWGATDTQYF. CDR3 sequence (DNA): TGTGCCAGTGGGAAACGGACTAGCGGGATCTGGGGGGCCACAGATACGCAGTATTTT. The rearrangement joins TRBV19 to TRBJ2-3; 12 positions match TRBD2. V lost 8 bases, J lost 2 bases, and 17 bases stayed unmatched. Germline V CDR1 and CDR2: LNHDA, SQIVND (reference sequence). This CDR3 has 19 amino acids.

The chain recombines TRBV20-1 with TRBJ2-1, with 13 bases matching TRBD2. The germline V gene encodes CDR1 DFQATT and CDR2 SNEGSKA (reference sequence). Unmatched junction bases numbered 6, after V lost 3 bases and J lost 4 bases. The CDR3 runs 16 residues. CDR3 nucleotide sequence: TGCAGTGCTAGGCCCTGGACTAGCGGGAGATACAATGAGCAGTTCTTC. Protein: CSARPWTSGRYNEQFF.

This clonotype turned up a few times. The chain carries TRBV25-1 and TRBJ2-1; possibly TRBD2 for D (7 bases). Germline V lookup: CDR1 MGHDK, CDR2 SYGVNS. The CDR3 is 15 residues long. V was pared by 7 bases and J by 4 bases, with 17 bases between. The CDR3 nucleotides are TGTGCCAGCACCCATAGGGGGGGTTCGTACAATGAGCAGTTCTTC. This codes for CASTHRGGSYNEQFF.

In the case of this clonotype: Compared with germline, one end of the junction differs, possibly owing to a read error. V and J are TRBV10-3 and TRBJ2-7; perhaps TRBD2 as D (5 bases). Germline V CDR1 and CDR2: ENHRY, SYGVKD. The CDR3 length is 15 residues. The CDR3 protein is CAVSESEDSAYEQYF. CDR3 in DNA: TGTGCCGTCAGTGAGTCGGAGGATTCGGCCTACGAGCAGTACTTC.

This clonotype was observed a handful of times. The V and J genes are TRBV30 and TRBJ2-2; D unresolved. Looked up from germline, CDR1 is GTSNPN and CDR2 is SVGIG (reference sequence). The CDR3 totals 14 residues. Trimming shortened V by 2 bases and J by 0 bases, and 7 bases separated the two germline ends. The CDR3, as DNA: TGTGCCTGGAGTAGACACCCGAACACCGGGGAGCTGTTTTTT. Translation: CAWSRHPNTGELFF.

The gene calls are TRBV10-3 and TRBJ1-3, with 7 bases matching TRBD1. Losses at the gene ends were 6 bases for V and 8 bases for J; bases not matched to a gene: 7. There are 13 residues in the CDR3. Per germline, CDR1 ENHRY and CDR2 SYGVKD. The DNA for the CDR3 is TGTGCCATCAGAAAAACAGGGGTAGACACCATATATTTT. Translating gives CAIRKTGVDTIYF.

This clonotype was detected many times. The gene calls are TRBV6-1 and TRBJ1-5; tentatively, D is TRBD1 (6 bases). Germline assignment: CDR1 MNHNS and CDR2 SASEGT. CDR3 length equals 16 residues. V was trimmed by 10 bases and J by 6 bases, leaving 25 bases between them. Here the CDR3 DNA reads TGTGCCACCTTAACCCCCGGGACATCTCCGGGTCAGCCCCAGCATTTT. Translated, it gives CATLTPGTSPGQPQHF.

In this sample, this clonotype turned up many times. V and J are TRBV7-9 and TRBJ2-1; no firm D call. Germline CDR1 is SEHNR and CDR2 is FQNEAQ (reference sequence). CDR3 size: 13 residues. Trimming removed 3 bases at V and 7 bases at J, with 10 bases between. This CDR3 reads CASSLAGKNEQFF. The CDR3 region has the DNA TGTGCCAGCAGCTTGGCTGGTAAGAATGAGCAGTTCTTC.

This sequence joins TRBV27 and TRBJ2-1, with D possibly TRBD2 on 6 matching bases. V shed 2 bases and J shed 2 bases, with 10 bases lying between them. Germline CDR1 MNHEY, CDR2 SMNVEV (reference sequence). The CDR3 extends over 15 amino acids. This CDR3 is CASSLRRGTYNEQFF. The CDR3 DNA follows: TGTGCCAGCAGTTTACGGCGGGGAACCTACAATGAGCAGTTCTTC.